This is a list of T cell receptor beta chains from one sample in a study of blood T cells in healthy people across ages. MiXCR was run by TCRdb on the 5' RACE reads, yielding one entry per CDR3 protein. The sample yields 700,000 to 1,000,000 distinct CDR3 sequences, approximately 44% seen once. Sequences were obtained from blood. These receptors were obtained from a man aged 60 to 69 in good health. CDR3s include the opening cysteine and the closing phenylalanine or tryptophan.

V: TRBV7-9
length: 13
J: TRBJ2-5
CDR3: CASSLIGQETQYF

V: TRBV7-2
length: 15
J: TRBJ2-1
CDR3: CASSLGSGGPNEQFF

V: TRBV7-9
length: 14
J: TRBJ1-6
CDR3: CASTPSLYNSPLHF

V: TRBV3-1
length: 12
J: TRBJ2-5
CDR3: CASSQVVETQYF

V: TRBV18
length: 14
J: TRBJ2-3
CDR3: CASETSGNTDTQYF

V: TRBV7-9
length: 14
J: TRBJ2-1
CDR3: CASSANSSATEQFF

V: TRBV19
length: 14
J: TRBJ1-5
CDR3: CTSSIGGGGQPQHF

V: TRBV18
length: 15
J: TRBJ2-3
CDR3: CASSPSARRTDTQYF

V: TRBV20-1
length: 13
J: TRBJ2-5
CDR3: CSARDHRMETQYF

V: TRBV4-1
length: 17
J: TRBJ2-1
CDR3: CASSQTDSGGNSNEQFF

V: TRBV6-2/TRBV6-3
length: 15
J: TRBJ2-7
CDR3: CASRRQLGDNYEQYF

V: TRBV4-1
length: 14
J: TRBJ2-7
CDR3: CASSQEGAGDEQYF

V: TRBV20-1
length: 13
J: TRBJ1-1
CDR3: CSARKLMNTEAFF

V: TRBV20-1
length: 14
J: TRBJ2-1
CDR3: CSARMRTSNNEQFF

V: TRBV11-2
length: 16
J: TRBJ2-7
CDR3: CASSLSSGGRFYEQYF

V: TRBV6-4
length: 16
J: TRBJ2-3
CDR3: CASSARGAGGSDTQYF

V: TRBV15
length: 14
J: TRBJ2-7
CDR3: CATSRDGSSYEQYF

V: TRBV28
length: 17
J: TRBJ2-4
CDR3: CASRSNRGPKAKNIQYF

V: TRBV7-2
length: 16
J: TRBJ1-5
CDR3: CASSVLGQGAGETQHF

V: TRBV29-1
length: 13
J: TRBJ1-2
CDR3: CSVGGFGAYGYTF

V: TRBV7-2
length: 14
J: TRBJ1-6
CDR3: CASSLGGTDSPLHF

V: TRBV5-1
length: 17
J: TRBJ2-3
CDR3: CASSLTSGLAGPGTQYF

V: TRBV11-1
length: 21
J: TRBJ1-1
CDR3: CASSGTRGPKDRLGMNTEAFF

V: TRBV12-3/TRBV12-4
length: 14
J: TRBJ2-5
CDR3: CASSVGAGKKTQYF

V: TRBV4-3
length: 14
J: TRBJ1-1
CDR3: CASSRTGATAEAFF

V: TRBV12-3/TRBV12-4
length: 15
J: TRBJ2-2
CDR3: CASRTGQTNTGELFF

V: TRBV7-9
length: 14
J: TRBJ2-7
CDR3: CASSNRGSGYEQYF

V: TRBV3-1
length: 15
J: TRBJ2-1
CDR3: CASSQTGLGNNEQFF

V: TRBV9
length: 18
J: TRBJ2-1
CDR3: CASSPKGRPPQSYNEQFF

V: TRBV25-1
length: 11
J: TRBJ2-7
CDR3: CASSELLILYF

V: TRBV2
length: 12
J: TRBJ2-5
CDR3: CASNSGYETQYF

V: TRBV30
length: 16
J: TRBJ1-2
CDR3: CAWSRNMGPANYGYTF

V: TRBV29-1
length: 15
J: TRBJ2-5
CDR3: CSVEGGRTNQETQYF

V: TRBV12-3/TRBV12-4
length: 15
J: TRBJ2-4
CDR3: CASSYDWASRNIQYF

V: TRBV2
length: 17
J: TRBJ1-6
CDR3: CASSSNDGTSYNSPLHF

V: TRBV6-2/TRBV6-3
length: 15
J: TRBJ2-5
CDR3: CASSNARVENNEQYF

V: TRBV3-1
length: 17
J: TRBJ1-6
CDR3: CASSQVGGGLGNSPPHF

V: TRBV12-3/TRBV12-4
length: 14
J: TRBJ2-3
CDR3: CASSPGPATDTQYF

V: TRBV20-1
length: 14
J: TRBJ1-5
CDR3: CSASPQGSNQPQHF

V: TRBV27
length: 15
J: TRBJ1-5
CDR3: CASSPRGAGNQPQHF

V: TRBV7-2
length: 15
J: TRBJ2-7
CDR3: CASSVRTSGTYEQYF

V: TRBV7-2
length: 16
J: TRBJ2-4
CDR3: CASSQPGTGTETIQYF

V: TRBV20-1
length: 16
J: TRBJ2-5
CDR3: CSARGLGLAGQETQYF

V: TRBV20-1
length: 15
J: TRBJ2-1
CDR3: CSAPSRDRGFNEQFF

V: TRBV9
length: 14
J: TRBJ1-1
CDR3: CASSVLTGGTEAFF

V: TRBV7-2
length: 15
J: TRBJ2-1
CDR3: CASSSSGGLGGEQFF

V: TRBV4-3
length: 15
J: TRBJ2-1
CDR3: CASSQDRGRIYEQFF

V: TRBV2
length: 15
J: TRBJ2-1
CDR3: CASSEETGGYNEQFF

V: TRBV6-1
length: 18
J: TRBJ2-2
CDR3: CASSNTANGAGNTGELFF

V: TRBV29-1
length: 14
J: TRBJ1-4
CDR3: CSYRGGGRGEKLFF

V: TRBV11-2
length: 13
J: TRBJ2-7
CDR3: CASSFVTAYEQYF

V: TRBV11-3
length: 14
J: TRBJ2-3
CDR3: CASSHPSYTDTQYF

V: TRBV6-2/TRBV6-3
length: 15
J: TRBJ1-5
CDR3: CASSYGPLGNQPQHF

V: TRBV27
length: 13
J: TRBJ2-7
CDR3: CASAGTGTAEQYF

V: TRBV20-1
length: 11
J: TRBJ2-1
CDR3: CSALRGNEQFF